The source of this T cell receptor (beta chain) is a study of blood T cells in healthy people across ages. Study context: Template-switching capture recovered about one barcoded beta molecule per two T cells.

This clonotype was observed a handful of times. Its matching antigen is unknown. The CDR3 runs to 15 residues. Trimming removed 4 bases from V and 3 bases from J, with 17 bases in between. From germline, CDR1 is SGHNT and CDR2 YYREEE (reference sequence). Study-wide results and caveats: Long-lived and aged donors differed, with more naive CD4+ cells and higher diversity in the long-lived. Any conclusive comparison of naive versus antigen-experienced cells was prevented by using unsorted PBMCs.

A sample-barcoded 5' primer and a J-beta primer mix were used in a second PCR of roughly 6 to 12 cycles. TCRdb used MiXCR to reprocess the 5' RACE reads, holding one entry per CDR3 protein. The repertoire consists of about 640,000 distinct CDR3 sequences, with approximately 50% occurring once and the leading ten covering 30% to 45%. This TCR came from a man in his 60s in good health. This chain links TRBV5-4 with TRBJ2-7; D not resolved. The specimen sequenced was blood. CDR3 coding DNA: TGTGCCAGCAGCCTGATGGGGTCACCGGACTACGAGCAGTACTTC. It specifies CASSLMGSPDYEQYF.